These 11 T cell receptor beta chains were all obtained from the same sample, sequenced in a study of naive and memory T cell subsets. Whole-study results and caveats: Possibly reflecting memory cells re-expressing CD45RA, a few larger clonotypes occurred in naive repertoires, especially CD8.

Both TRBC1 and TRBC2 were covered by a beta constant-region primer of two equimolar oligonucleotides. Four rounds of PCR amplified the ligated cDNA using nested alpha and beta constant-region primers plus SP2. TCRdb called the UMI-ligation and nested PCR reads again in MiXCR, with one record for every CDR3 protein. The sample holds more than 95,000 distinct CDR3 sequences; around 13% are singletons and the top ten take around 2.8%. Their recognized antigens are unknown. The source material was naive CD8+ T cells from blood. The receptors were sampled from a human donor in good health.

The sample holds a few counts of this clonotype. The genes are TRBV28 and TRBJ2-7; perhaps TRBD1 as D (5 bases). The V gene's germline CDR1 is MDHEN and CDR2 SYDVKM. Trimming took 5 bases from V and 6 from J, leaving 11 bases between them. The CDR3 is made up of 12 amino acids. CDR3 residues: CASSRGLIEQYF. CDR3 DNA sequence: TGTGCCAGCAGTAGGGGCCTGATCGAGCAGTACTTC.

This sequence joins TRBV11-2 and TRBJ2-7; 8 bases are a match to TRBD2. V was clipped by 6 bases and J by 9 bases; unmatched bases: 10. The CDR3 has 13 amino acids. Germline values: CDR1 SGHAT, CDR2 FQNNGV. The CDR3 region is CASSLGRGASQYF. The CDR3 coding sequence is TGTGCCAGCAGTCTCGGGCGGGGGGCATCGCAGTACTTC.

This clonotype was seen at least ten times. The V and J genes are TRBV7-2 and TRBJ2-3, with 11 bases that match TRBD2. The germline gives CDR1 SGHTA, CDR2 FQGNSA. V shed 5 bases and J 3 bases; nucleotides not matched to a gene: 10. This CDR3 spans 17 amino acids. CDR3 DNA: TGTGCCAGCAGCCTACTAGCGGGGGTTACAGTAACAGATACGCAGTATTTT. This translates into CASSLLAGVTVTDTQYF. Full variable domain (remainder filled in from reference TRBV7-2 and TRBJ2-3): GAGVSQSPSNKVTEKGKDVELRCDPISGHTALYWYRQSLGQGLEFLIYFQGNSAPDKSGLPSDRFSAERTGGSVSTLTIQRTQQEDSAVYLCASSLLAGVTVTDTQYFGPGTRLTVL.

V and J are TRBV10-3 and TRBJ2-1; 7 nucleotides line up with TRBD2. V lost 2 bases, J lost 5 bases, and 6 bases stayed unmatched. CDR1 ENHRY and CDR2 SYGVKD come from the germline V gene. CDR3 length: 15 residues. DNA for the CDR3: TGTGCCATCAGTGAGAGGGGAGGGATAGACAATGAGCAGTTCTTC. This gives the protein CAISERGGIDNEQFF.

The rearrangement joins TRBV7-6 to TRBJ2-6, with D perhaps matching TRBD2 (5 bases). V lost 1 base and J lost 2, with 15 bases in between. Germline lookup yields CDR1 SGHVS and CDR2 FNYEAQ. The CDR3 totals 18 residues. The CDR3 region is CASSLDGVAGPGANVLTF. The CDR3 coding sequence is TGTGCCAGCAGCTTAGACGGCGTCGCGGGTCCTGGGGCCAACGTCCTGACTTTC.

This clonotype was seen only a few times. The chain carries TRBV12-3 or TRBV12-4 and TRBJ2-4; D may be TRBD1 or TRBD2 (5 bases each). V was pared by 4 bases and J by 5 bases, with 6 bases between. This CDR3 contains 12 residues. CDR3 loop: CASSWGQNIQYF. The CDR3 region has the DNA TGTGCCAGCAGTTGGGGACAAAACATTCAGTACTTC.

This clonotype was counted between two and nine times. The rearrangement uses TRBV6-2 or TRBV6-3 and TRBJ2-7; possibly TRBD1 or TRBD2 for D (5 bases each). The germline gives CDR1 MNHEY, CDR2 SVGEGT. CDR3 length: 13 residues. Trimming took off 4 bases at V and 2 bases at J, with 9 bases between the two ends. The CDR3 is CASSSRGPYEQYF. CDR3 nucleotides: TGTGCCAGCAGTTCCCGGGGCCCCTACGAGCAGTACTTC.

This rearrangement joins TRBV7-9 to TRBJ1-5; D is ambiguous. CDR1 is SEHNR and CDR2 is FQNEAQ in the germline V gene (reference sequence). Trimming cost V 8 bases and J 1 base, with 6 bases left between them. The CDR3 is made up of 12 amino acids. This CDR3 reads CASSWSNQPQHF. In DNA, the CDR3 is TGTGCCAGCTCTTGGAGCAATCAGCCCCAGCATTTT. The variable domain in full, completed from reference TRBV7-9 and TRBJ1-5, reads DTGVSQNPRHKITKRGQNVTFRCDPISEHNRLYWYRQTLGQGPEFLTYFQNEAQLEKSRLLSDRFSAERPKGSFSTLEIQRTEQGDSAMYLCASSWSNQPQHFGDGTRLSIL.

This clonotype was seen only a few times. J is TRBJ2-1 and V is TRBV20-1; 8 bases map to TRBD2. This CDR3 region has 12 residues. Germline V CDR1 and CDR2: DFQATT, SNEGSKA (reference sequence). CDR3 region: CASSGPFNEQFF. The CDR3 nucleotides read TGCGCGTCTAGCGGGCCTTTCAATGAGCAGTTCTTC.

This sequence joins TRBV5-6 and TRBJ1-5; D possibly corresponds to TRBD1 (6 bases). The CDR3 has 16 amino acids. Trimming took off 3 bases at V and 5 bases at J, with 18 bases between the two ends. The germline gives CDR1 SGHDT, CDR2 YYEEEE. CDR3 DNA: TGTGCCAGCAGCTACCAGGCTACAGGGTGGTATCAGCCCCAGCATTTT. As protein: CASSYQATGWYQPQHF.

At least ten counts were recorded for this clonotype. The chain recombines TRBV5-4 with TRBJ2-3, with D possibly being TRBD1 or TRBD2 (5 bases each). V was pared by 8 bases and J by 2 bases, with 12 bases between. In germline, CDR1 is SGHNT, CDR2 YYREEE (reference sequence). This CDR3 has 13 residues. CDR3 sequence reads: CASAGTNTDTQYF. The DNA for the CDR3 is TGTGCCAGTGCAGGGACCAACACAGATACGCAGTATTTT.